This TCR beta chain was identified during a study of tumor-infiltrating lymphocytes in oesophageal squamous cell carcinoma. Trimming removed 5 bases from V and 1 base from J, with 9 bases in between. The CDR3 runs to 13 residues. In this sample, this clonotype is medium-sized. Via MiXCR, TCRdb re-called the PCR reads, giving one row per CDR3 protein. The sample lists fewer than 25,000 distinct CDR3 sequences, around two fifths occurring once. The origin of this receptor is a male donor with esophageal squamous cell carcinoma. Source material: esophageal tumor tissue. This sequence joins TRBV12-3 or TRBV12-4 and TRBJ2-7, with D hard to call. The CDR3 DNA sequence: TGTGCCAGCAGTGATGAGACTTCCTACGAGCAGTACTTC. It translates to CASSDETSYEQYF.